This T cell receptor (beta chain) stems from a study of cytomegalovirus exposure and HLA in healthy donors. The study's findings and limits: Near-uniform donor sequencing depth was presumed by presence/absence analyses. Previous analysis showed most TCR beta V segments were productive about 87% or about 30% of the time. Several top significant clusters appeared, in a later analysis, to be linked to common viral pathogens. In a later analysis, V- and J-gene trimming of beta chains associated with a DCLRE1C missense variant, replicated independently.

About this clone: No antigen is known for it.

CDR3 length equals 14 residues. V lost 4 bases and J 9 bases, leaving 16 bases between the germline ends. CDR1 LGHNA and CDR2 YSLEER come from the germline V gene. The primer mix had 60 Vbeta and 13 Jbeta primers. Here immunoSEQ multiplex PCR was the method, and the copy in TCRdb shows in-frame clones only, minus some. Among 130,000 to 150,000 clones listed, about 76% were seen once. The source material was PBMCs. The rearrangement links TRBV4-3 to TRBJ1-5; no reliable D call. This receptor was identified in a female donor in good health and CMV-seronegative. CDR3 DNA: TGCGCCAGCAGCCCCCGACTCCTTGGTACGCCCCAGCATTTT. Translating gives CASSPRLLGTPQHF.